Described below is a single T cell receptor beta chain sequence and its context. Its antigen is still unknown. The germline gives CDR1 MDHEN, CDR2 SYDVKM. CDR3 length: 16 amino acids. J gave up 0 bases and V 5 bases, and 9 bases lay outside the gene matches. The data were taken from a study of cytomegalovirus exposure and HLA in healthy donors. Study outcomes and limitations: 87-base-pair reads could not separate some V segments, including TRBV6-2 and TRBV6-3.

PCR amplification relied on 60 Vbeta primers (plus 13 Jbeta primers). Generated by immunoSEQ multiplex PCR, the TCRdb table keeps only in-frame clones and is missing some. The table includes more than 100,000 clones, approximately 84% detected once. The receptor comes from a man aged 45-60 years in good health and CMV-seronegative. The chain uses TRBV28 and TRBJ2-7, with 8 bases aligning to TRBD1. The sample comprised PBMCs. The CDR3 DNA reads TGTGCCAGCAGTACCTCTGGACAGGGATACTCCTACGAGCAGTACTTC. Translating gives CASSTSGQGYSYEQYF.